Following are 13 T cell receptor beta chains from one sample sequenced in a study of early T cells in non-severe SARS-CoV-2 infection. TCRdb analysed the 5' RACE reads with MiXCR anew, one entry per CDR3 protein. The top ten hold around 16% of the sample, which has about 38,000 distinct CDR3 sequences, 4.5% to 5.5% seen once. Sequencing used whole blood. The source of these receptors is an adult who was a healthcare worker with PCR-confirmed SARS-CoV-2 infection or an uninfected control (not recorded which).

This clonotype was observed a few times. DNA of the CDR3: TGTGCCAGCAGCTGGTCGAGCTCCTATAATTCACCCCTCCACTTT. It translates to CASSWSSSYNSPLHF. V gene TRBV13 combines with J gene TRBJ1-6; D not resolved. Germline V gene sequence: CDR1 PRHDT, CDR2 FYEKMQ (reference sequence). V was trimmed by 4 bases and J by 0 bases, leaving 7 bases between them. CDR3 length equals 15 residues.

This clonotype was seen at least ten times. The genes are TRBV10-3 and TRBJ2-1; weak D call: TRBD2 (6 bases). This CDR3 is built from 14 residues. CDR1 and CDR2 (germline): ENHRY, SYGVKD. V was shortened by 4 bases and J by 6 bases, with 13 bases between the two germline ends. The CDR3 protein is CAISVNQGLNEQFF. The CDR3 bases are TGTGCCATCAGTGTCAACCAGGGACTCAATGAGCAGTTCTTC.

This clonotype was found many times. J is TRBJ2-3 and V is TRBV14, with D maybe TRBD2 (5 bases). Per germline, CDR1 SGHDN and CDR2 FVKESK. Trimming cost V 0 bases and J 6 bases, with 10 bases left between them. The CDR3 has 14 amino acids. CDR3 loop: CASSQDRRTDTQYF. CDR3 nucleotide sequence: TGTGCCAGCAGCCAAGATAGGCGGACTGATACGCAGTATTTT.

Ten or more counts support this clonotype. The chain couples TRBV12-3 or TRBV12-4 to TRBJ2-2; unclear D gene. Trimming took 6 bases from V and 10 from J, leaving 9 bases between them. CDR3 length equals 11 residues. The CDR3 DNA is TGTGCCAGCAGCTCGACGAAGGAGCTGTTTTTT. Encoded protein: CASSSTKELFF.

This clonotype was counted at least ten times. This chain uses TRBV20-1 with TRBJ1-5; D not resolved. Germline CDR1 is DFQATT and CDR2 is SNEGSKA (reference sequence). The V and J ends lost 3 bases and 1 base respectively, with 4 bases between them. The CDR3 runs to 12 residues. The CDR3, as DNA: TGCAGTGCTAGCCTGAGCAATCAGCCCCAGCATTTT. Translation gives CSASLSNQPQHF.

V and J are TRBV10-3 and TRBJ2-1, with 8 bases fitting TRBD2. This CDR3 has 15 amino acids. From germline, CDR1 is ENHRY and CDR2 SYGVKD. V was clipped by 6 bases and J by 8 bases; unmatched bases: 12. The CDR3 protein is CAIRPGLAEGHEQFF. CDR3 nucleotides: TGTGCCATCAGACCCGGACTAGCAGAGGGGCATGAGCAGTTCTTC.

This clonotype has ten or more counts. The chain has TRBV20-1 and TRBJ1-2; weak D call: TRBD1 (6 bases). The CDR3 totals 13 residues. V lost 4 bases and J lost 1, with 10 bases in between. CDR1 is DFQATT, CDR2 SNEGSKA, per germline (reference sequence). CDR3 in amino acids: CSATQGLNYGYTF. The CDR3 bases are TGCAGTGCTACACAGGGTCTTAACTATGGCTACACCTTC.

This clonotype was detected a few times. This chain joins TRBV3-1 and TRBJ2-1; TRBD2 matches 8 bases. The CDR3 extends over 17 amino acids. The V gene end was trimmed by 4 bases and the J gene end by 0 bases; junction bases not matched to a gene: 8. Per the germline V gene, CDR1 is LGHDT and CDR2 is YNNKEL (reference sequence). Here the CDR3 DNA reads TGTGCCAGCAGCCTGACCTCGGGGGGGCGCTCCTACAATGAGCAGTTCTTC. As protein: CASSLTSGGRSYNEQFF.

This clonotype was detected ten times or more. This chain uses TRBV27 with TRBJ2-7; D unresolved. CDR3 length equals 14 residues. Germline values: CDR1 MNHEY, CDR2 SMNVEV (reference sequence). V lost 10 bases to trimming and J lost 3 bases, with 19 bases between them. CDR3 residues: CATVKTKRFYEQYF. The CDR3, as DNA: TGTGCCACCGTCAAGACGAAGAGATTCTACGAGCAGTACTTC.

This clonotype was observed many times. The CDR3 sequence: CSVGQTFTEAFF. The CDR3 bases are TGCAGCGTTGGACAGACGTTTACGGAAGCTTTCTTT. The chain employs TRBV29-1 and TRBJ1-1; maybe TRBD1 (5 bases). The CDR3 contains 12 residues. With 4 bases removed from V and 8 bases from J, the gap between germline ends came to 14 bases. Germline loops: CDR1 SQVTM, CDR2 ANQGSEA.

This chain connects TRBV7-9 to TRBJ1-5, with no clear D. V was clipped by 4 bases and J by 3 bases, with 10 bases between them. CDR3 size: 14 residues. CDR1 SEHNR and CDR2 FQNEAQ come from the germline V gene (reference sequence). The CDR3 coding sequence is TGTGCCAGCAGCTCCTCGACGAACAATCAGCCCCAGCATTTT. This encodes CASSSSTNNQPQHF.

This clonotype was recorded many times. This sequence joins TRBV20-1 and TRBJ2-7; 9 positions agree with TRBD2. Germline loops: CDR1 DFQATT, CDR2 SNEGSKA (reference sequence). CDR3 length: 14 residues. Losses at the gene ends were 2 bases for V and 2 bases for J; bases not matched to a gene: 4. CDR3 sequence: CSARLAGPAYEQYF. CDR3 DNA: TGCAGTGCTAGACTAGCGGGGCCCGCCTACGAGCAGTACTTC.

This chain joins TRBV12-3 or TRBV12-4 and TRBJ2-2, with no clear D. V was shortened by 5 bases and J by 4 bases, with 17 bases between the two germline ends. CDR3 length: 16 amino acids. CDR3 bases: TGTGCCAGCAGTCCCGACACCTACGGCATCACCGGGGAGCTGTTTTTT. It codes for CASSPDTYGITGELFF.